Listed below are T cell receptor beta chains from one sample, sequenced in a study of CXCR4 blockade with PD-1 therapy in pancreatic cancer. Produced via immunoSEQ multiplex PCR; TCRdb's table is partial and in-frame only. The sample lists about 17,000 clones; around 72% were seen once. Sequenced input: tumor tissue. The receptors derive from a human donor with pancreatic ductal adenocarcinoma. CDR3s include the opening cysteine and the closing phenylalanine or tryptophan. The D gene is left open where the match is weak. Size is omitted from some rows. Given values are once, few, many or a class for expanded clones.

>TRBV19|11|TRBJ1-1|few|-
TGTGCCAGTACCCTAAGGAGGGAAGCTTTCTTT
CASTLRREAFF
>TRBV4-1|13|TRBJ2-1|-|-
TGCGCCAGCAGCCCCAGGGCTTCGTATGAGCAGTTCTTC
CASSPRASYEQFF
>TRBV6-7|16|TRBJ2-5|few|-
TGTGCCAGCAGTTACTCGGGTGGGAGTGGGAAAGAGACCCAGTACTTC
CASSYSGGSGKETQYF
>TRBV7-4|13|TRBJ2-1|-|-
TGTGCCAGCAGTCTACAGGTGGGCAATGAGCAGTTCTTC
CASSLQVGNEQFF
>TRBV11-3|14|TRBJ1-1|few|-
TGTGCCAGCAGCTCGTATGGGGGTGACACTGAAGCTTTCTTT
CASSSYGGDTEAFF
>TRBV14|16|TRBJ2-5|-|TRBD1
TGTGCCAGCAGCCAAGAGGAAAGGGGGCAATCGGAGACCCAGTACTTC
CASSQEERGQSETQYF
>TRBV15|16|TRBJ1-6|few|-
TGTGCCACCAGCCCCCGGGGCAGGCGAACCAATTCACCCCTCCACTTT
CATSPRGRRTNSPLHF
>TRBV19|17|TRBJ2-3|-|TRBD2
TGTGCCAGTAGTTATGACACTAGCGCCTATTTCACAGATACGCAGTATTTT
CASSYDTSAYFTDTQYF
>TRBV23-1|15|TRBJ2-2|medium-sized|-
TGCGCCAGCAGCCAAGATTGGGAGAACACCGGGGAGCTGTTTTTT
CASSQDWENTGELFF
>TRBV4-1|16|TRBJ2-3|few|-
TGCGCCAGCAGCCAAGAACGAACCTGGATCACAGATACGCAGTATTTT
CASSQERTWITDTQYF
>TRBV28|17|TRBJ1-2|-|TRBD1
TGTGCCAGCAGTTTACTCCTTCCGGGACAGGGGGCAGGTGGCTACACCTTC
CASSLLLPGQGAGGYTF